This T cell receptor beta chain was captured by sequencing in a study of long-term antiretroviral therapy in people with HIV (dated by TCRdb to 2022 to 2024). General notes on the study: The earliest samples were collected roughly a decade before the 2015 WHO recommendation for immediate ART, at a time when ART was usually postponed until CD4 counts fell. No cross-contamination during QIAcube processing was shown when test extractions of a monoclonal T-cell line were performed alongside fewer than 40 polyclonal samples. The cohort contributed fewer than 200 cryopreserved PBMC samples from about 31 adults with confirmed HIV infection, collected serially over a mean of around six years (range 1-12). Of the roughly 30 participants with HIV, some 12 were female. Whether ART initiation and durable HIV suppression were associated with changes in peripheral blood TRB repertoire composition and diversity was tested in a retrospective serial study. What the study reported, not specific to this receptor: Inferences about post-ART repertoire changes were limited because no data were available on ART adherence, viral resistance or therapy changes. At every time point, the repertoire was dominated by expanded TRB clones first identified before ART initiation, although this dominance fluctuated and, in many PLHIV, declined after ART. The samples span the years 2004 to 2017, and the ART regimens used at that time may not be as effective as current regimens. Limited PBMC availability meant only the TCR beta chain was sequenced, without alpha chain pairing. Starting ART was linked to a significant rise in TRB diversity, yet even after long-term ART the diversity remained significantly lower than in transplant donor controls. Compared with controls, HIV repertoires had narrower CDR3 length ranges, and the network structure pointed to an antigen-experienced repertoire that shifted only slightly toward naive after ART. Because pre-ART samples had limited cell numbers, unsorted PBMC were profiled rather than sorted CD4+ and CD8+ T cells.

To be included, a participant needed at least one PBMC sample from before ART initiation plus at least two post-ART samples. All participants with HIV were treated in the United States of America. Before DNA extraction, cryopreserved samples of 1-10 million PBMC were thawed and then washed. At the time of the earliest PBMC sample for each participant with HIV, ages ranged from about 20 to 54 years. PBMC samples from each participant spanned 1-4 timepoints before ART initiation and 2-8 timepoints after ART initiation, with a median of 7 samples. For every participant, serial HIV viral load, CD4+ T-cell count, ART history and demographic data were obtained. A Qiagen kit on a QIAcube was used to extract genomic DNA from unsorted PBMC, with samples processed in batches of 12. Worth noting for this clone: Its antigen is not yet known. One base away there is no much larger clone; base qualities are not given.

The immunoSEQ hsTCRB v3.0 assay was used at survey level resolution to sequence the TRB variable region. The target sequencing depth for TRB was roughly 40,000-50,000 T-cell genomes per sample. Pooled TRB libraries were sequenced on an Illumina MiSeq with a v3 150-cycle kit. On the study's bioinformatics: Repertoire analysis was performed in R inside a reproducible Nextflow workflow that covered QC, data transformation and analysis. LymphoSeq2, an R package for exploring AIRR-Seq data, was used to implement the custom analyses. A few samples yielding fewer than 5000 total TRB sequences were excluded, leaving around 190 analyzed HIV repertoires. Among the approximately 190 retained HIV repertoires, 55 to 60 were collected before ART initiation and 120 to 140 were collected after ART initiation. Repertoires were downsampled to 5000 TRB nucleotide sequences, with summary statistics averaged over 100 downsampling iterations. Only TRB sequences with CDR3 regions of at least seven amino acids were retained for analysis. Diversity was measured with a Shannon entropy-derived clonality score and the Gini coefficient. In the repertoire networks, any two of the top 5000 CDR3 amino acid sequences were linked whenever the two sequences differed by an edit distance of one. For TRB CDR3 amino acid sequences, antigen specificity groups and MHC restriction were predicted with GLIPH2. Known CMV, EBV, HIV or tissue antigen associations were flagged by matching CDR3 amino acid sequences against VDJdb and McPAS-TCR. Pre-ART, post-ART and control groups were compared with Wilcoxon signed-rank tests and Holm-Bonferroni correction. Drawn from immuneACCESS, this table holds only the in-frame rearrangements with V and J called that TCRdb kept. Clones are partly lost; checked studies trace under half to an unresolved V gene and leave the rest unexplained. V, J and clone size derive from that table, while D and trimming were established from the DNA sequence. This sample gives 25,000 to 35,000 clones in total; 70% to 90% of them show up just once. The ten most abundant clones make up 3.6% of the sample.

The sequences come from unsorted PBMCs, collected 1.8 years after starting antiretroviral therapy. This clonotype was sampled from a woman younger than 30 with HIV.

The CDR3 has the sequence CASRSTGSEYGYTF. At the DNA level, the sequence is TGTGCCAGCAGATCGACAGGGTCTGAGTATGGCTACACCTTC. Here the chain combines TRBV6-6 and TRBJ1-2, with 7 bases aligning to TRBD1. CDR1 and CDR2, looked up from the germline V gene (reference sequence), are MNHNY and SVGAGI. V has 6 bases trimmed and J has 5 bases trimmed; junction bases matching no gene number 9. From the cysteine through the phenylalanine, the CDR3 covers 14 amino acids. Just the 42-base CDR3 DNA is kept, in frame starting at base 1.